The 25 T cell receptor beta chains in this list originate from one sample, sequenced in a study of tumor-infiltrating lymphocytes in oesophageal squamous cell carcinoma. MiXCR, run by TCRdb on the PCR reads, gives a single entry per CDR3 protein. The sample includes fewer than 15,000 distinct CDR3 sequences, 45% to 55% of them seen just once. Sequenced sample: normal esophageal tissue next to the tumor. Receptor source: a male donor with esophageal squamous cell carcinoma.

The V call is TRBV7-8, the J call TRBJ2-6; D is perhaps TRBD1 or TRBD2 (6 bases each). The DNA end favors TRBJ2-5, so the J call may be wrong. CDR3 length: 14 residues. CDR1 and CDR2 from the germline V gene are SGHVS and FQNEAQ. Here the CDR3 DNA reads TGTGCCAGCAGCCAGACGACAGGAGGGGAGACCCAGTACTTC. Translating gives CASSQTTGGETQYF.

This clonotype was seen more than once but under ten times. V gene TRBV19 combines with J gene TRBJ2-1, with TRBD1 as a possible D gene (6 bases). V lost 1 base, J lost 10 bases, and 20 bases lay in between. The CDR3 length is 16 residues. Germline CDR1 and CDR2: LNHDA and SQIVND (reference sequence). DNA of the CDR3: TGTGCCAGTAGTATAGGTCTGGGGGCGACGGGGACCGAGCAGTTCTTC. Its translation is CASSIGLGATGTEQFF.

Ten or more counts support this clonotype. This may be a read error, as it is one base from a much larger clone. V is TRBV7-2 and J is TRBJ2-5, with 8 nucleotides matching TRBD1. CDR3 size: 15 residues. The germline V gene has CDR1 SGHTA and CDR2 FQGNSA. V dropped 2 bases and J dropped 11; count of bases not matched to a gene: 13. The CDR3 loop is CASSLRTGKHNEQYF. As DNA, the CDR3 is TGTGCCAGCAGCTTAAGGACAGGGAAGCACAATGAGCAGTACTTC. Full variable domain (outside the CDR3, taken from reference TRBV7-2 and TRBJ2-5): GAGVSQSPSNKVTEKGKDVELRCDPISGHTALYWYRQSLGQGLEFLIYFQGNSAPDKSGLPSDRFSAERTGGSVSTLTIQRTQQEDSAVYLCASSLRTGKHNEQYFGPGTRLLVL.

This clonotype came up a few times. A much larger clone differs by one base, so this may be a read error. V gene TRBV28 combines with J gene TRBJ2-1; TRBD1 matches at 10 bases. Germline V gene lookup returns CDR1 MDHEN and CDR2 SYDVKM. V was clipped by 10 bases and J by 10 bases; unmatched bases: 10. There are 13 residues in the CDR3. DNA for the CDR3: TGTGCCACGGGACAGGGGCCCACCTACGAGCAGTTCTTC. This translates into CATGQGPTYEQFF.

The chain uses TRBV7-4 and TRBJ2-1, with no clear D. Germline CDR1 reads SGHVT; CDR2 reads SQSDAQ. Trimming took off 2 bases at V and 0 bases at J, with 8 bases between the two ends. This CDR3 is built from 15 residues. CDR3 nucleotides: TGTGCCAGCAGCTTAAGGTGGAGCTCCTACAATGAGCAGTTCTTC. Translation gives CASSLRWSSYNEQFF.

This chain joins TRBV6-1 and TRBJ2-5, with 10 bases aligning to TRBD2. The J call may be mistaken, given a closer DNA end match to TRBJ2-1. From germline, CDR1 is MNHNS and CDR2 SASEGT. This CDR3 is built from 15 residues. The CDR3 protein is CASSEGLANYNEQFF. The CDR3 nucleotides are TGTGCCAGCAGTGAGGGACTAGCGAACTACAATGAGCAGTTCTTC.

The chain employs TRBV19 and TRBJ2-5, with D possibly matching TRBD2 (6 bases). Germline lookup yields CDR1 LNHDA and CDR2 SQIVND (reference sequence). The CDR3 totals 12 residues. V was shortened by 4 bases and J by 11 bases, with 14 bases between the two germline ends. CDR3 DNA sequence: TGTGCCAGTAGTAGCCCCGGCGGGGAGCAGTACTTC. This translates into CASSSPGGEQYF.

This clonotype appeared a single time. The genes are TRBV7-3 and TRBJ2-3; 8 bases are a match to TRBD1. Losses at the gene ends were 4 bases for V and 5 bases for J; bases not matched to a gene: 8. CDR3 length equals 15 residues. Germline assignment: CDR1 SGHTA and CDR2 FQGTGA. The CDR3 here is CASSSYQGARDTQYF. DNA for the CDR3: TGTGCCAGCAGCTCATATCAGGGGGCGAGAGATACGCAGTATTTT. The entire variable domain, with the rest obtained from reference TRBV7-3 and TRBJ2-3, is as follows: GAGVSQTPSNKVTEKGKYVELRCDPISGHTALYWYRQSLGQGPEFLIYFQGTGAADDSGLPNDRFFAVRPEGSVSTLKIQRTERGDSAVYLCASSSYQGARDTQYFGPGTRLTVL.

As DNA, the CDR3 is TGTGCCAGCAGCCCGACTAGCGGGGCAAACACAGATACGCAGTATTTT. Amino acid sequence: CASSPTSGANTDTQYF. This rearrangement joins TRBV7-2 to TRBJ2-3; 11 positions agree with TRBD2. Trimming removed 5 bases from V and 2 bases from J; junction bases left unmatched: 6. The V gene's germline CDR1 is SGHTA and CDR2 FQGNSA. This CDR3 comprises 16 residues.

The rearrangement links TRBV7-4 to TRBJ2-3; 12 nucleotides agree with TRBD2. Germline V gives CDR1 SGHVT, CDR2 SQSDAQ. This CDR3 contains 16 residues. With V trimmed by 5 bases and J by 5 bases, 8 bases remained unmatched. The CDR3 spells CASSAPPGLAGDTQYF. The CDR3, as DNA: TGTGCCAGCAGCGCCCCACCGGGACTAGCGGGAGATACGCAGTATTTT.

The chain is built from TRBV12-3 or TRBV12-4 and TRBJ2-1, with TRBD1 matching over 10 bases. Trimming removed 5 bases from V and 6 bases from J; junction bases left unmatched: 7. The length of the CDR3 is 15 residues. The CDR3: CASSGQGQGINEQFF. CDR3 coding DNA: TGTGCCAGCAGTGGTCAGGGACAGGGGATCAATGAGCAGTTCTTC.

The CDR3 DNA reads TGCGCCAGCACGGGACAGGGGGACGAGACCCAGTACTTC. Encoded protein: CASTGQGDETQYF. This chain connects TRBV4-3 to TRBJ2-7, with TRBD1 matching 11 bases. The J call may be wrong; the DNA end is better matched by TRBJ2-5. CDR1 is LGHNA and CDR2 is YSLEER in the germline V gene. The CDR3 runs to 13 residues.

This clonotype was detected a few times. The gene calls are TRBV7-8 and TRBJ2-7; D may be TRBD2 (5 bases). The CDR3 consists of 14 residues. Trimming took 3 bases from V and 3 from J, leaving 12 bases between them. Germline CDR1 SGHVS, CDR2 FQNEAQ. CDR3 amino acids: CASSFYASGYEQYF. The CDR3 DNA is TGTGCCAGCAGCTTCTATGCCAGCGGCTACGAGCAGTACTTC. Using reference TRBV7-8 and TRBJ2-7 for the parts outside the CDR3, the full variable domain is GAGVSQSPRYKVAKRGQDVALRCDPISGHVSLFWYQQALGQGPEFLTYFQNEAQLDKSGLPSDRFFAERPEGSVSTLKIQRTQQEDSAVYLCASSFYASGYEQYFGPGTRLTVT.

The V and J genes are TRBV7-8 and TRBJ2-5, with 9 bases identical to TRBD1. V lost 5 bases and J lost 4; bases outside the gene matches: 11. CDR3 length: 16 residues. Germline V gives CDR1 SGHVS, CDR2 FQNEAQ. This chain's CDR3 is CASSLGTGFFRETQYF. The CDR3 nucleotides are TGTGCCAGCAGCCTCGGGACAGGGTTTTTTCGAGAGACCCAGTACTTC.

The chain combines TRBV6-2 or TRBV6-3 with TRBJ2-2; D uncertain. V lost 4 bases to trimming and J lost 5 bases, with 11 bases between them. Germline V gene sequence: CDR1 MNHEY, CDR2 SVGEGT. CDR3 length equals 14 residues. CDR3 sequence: CASSWEAGTGELFF. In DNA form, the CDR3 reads TGTGCCAGCAGTTGGGAAGCAGGAACCGGGGAGCTGTTTTTT.

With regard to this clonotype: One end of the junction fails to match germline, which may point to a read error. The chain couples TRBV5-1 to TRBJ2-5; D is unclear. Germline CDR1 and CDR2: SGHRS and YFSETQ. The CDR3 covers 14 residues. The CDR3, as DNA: TGCGCCAGCAGCTTACAAGGTGGGGATTCACCCCTCCACTTC. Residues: CASSLQGGDSPLHF.

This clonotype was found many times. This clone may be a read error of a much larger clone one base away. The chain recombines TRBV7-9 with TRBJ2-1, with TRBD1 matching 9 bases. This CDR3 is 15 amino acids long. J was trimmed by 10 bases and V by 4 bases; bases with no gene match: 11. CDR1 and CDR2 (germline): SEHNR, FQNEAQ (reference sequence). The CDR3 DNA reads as TGTGCCAGCAGCTCCTCCGGGACAGGGAGTTACGAGCAGTTCTTC. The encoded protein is CASSSSGTGSYEQFF.

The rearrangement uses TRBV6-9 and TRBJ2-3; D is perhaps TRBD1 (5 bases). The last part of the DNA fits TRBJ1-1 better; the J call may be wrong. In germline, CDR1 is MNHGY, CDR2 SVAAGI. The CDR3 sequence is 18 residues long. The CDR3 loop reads CASSYDLPRGAGDTEAFF. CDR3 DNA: TGTGCCAGCAGTTACGACCTGCCACGGGGCGCGGGCGACACTGAAGCTTTCTTT.

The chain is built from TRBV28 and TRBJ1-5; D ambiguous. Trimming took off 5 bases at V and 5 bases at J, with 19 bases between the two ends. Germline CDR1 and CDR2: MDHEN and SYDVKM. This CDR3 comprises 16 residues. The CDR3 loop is CASSPTKFGSDQPQHF. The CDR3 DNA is TGTGCCAGCAGTCCTACTAAATTCGGTTCGGATCAGCCCCAGCATTTT.

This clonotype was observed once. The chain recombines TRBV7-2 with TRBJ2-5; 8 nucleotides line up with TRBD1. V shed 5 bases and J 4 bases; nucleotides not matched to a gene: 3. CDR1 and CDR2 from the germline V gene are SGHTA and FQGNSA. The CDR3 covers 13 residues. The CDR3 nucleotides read TGTGCCAGCAGCCCGACAGGGGTAGAGACCCAGTACTTC. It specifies CASSPTGVETQYF. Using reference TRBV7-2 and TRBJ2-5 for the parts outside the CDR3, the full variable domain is GAGVSQSPSNKVTEKGKDVELRCDPISGHTALYWYRQSLGQGLEFLIYFQGNSAPDKSGLPSDRFSAERTGGSVSTLTIQRTQQEDSAVYLCASSPTGVETQYFGPGTRLLVL.

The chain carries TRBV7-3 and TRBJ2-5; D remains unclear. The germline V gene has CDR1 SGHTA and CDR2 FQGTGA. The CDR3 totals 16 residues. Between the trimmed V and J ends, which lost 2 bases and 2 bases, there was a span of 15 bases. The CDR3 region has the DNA TGTGCCAGCAGCTTATCGAGACCGTCCCCTCAAGAGACCCAGTACTTC. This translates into CASSLSRPSPQETQYF.

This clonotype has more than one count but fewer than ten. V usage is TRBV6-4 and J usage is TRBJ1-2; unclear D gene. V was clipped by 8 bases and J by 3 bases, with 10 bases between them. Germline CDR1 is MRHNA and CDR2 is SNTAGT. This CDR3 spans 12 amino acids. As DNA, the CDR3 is TGTGCCAGCGCACAAGACTACTATGGCTACACCTTC. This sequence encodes CASAQDYYGYTF.

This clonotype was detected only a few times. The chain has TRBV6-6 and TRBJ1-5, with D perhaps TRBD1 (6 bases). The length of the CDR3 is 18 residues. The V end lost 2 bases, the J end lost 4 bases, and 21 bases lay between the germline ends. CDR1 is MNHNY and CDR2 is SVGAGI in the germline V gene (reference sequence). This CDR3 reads CASSYRYYGGGGNQPQHF. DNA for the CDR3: TGTGCCAGCAGTTACCGTTACTACGGGGGCGGAGGAAATCAGCCCCAGCATTTT.

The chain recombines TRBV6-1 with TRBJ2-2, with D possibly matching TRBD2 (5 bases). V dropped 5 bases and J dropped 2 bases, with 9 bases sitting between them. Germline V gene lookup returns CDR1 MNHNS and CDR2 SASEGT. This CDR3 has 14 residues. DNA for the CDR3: TGTGCCAGCAGTCAACTAGTCAACACCGGGGAGCTGTTTTTT. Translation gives CASSQLVNTGELFF.

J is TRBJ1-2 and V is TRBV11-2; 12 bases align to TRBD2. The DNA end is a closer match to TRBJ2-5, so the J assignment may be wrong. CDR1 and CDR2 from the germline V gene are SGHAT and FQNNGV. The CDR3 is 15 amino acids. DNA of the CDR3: TGTGCCAGCAGCTTGTTGACTAGCGGGAGTGAGACCCAGTACTTC. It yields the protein CASSLLTSGSETQYF.